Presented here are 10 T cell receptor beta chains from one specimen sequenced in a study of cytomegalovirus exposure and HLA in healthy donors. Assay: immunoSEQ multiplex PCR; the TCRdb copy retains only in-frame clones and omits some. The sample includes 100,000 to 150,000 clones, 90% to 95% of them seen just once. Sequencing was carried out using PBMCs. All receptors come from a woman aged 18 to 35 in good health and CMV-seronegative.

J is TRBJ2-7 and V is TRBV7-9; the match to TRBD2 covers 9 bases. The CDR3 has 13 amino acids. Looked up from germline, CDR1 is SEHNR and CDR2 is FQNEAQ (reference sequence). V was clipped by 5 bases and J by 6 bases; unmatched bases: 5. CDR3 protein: CASSVSGSPEQYF. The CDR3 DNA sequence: TGTGCCAGCAGCGTTAGCGGGAGCCCCGAGCAGTACTTC.

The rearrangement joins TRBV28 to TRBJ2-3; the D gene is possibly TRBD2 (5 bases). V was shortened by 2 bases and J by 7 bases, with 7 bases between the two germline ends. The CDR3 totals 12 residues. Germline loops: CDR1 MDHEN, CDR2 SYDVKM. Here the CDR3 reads CASSLRGNTQYF. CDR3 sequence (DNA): TGTGCCAGCAGTTTACGGGGAAATACGCAGTATTTT.

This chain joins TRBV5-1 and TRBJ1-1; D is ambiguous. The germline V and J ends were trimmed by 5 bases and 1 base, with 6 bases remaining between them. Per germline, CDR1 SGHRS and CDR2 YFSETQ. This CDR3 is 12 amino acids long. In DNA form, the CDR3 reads TGCGCCAGCAGAACGGGGAACACTGAAGCTTTCTTT. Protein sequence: CASRTGNTEAFF.

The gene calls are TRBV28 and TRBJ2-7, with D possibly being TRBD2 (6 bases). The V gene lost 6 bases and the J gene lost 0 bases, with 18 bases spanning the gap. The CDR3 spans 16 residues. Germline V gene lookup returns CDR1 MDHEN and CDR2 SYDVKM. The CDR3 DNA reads TGTGCCAGCAGGATGCTGGGGCGGGGACTCTCCTACGAGCAGTACTTC. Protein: CASRMLGRGLSYEQYF.

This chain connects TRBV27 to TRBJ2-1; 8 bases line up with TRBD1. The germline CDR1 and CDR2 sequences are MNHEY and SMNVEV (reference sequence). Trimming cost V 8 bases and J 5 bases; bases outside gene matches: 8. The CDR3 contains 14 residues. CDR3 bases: TGTGCCAGCTCCCAGGGGGCCACACACAATGAGCAGTTCTTC. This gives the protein CASSQGATHNEQFF.

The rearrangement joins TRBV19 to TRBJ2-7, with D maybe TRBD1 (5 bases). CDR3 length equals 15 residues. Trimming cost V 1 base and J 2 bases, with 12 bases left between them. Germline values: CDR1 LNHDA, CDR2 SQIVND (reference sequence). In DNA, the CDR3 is TGTGCCAGTAGTATAGGTTGGACACCTGCCTACGAGCAGTACTTC. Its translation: CASSIGWTPAYEQYF. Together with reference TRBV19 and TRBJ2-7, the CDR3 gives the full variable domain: DGGITQSPKYLFRKEGQNVTLSCEQNLNHDAMYWYRQDPGQGLRLIYYSQIVNDFQKGDIAEGYSVSREKKESFPLTVTSAQKNPTAFYLCASSIGWTPAYEQYFGPGTRLTVT.

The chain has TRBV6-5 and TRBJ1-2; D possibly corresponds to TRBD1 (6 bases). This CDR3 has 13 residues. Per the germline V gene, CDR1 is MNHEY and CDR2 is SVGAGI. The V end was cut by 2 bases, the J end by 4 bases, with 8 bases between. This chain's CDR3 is CASSYPGAYGYTF. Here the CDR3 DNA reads TGTGCCAGCAGTTACCCAGGGGCCTATGGCTACACCTTC.

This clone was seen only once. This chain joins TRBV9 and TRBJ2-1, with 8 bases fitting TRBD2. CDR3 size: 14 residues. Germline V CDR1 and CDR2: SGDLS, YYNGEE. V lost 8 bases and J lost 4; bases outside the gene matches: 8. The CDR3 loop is CASSRGGPYNEQFF. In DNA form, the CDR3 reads TGTGCCAGTTCTCGGGGGGGTCCATACAATGAGCAGTTCTTC.

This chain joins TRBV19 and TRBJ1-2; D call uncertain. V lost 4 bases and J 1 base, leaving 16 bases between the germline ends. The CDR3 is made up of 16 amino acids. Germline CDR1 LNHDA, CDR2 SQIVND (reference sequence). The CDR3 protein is CASSTAPEVINYGYTF. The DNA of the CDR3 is TGTGCCAGTAGTACAGCCCCCGAGGTGATTAACTATGGCTACACCTTC.

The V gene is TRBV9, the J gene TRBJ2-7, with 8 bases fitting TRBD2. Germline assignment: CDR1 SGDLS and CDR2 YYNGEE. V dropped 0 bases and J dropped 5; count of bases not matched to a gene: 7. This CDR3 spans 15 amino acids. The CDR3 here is CASSVEAGEGDEQYF. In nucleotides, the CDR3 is TGTGCCAGCAGCGTAGAAGCGGGAGAGGGCGACGAGCAGTACTTC.